This T cell receptor (beta chain) stems from a study of CD8+ T cells in alopecia areata. Sorted populations comprised CD4+ and CD8+ T cells obtained from PBMCs. Reverse transcription of extracted RNA yielded cDNA, which provided the sequencing template. The data were produced by immunoSEQ multiplex PCR, yet TCRdb's version contains in-frame clones alone and is incomplete. The sample shows some 120,000 clones, roughly three fifths of them seen only once. V was pared by 0 bases and J by 6 bases, with 10 bases between. Germline V CDR1 and CDR2: SGHNT, YYREEE (reference sequence). The CDR3 is 14 amino acids.

The receptor was derived from a human donor with alopecia areata. The V and J genes are TRBV5-4 and TRBJ2-4; D is uncertain. Here the sequenced sample was CD4+ T cells sorted from blood, taken at week 0. The CDR3 nucleotides read TGTGCCAGCAGCTTGGTGGCAGGAACAAACATTCAGTACTTC. As protein: CASSLVAGTNIQYF.